The T cell receptor beta chain under discussion was sequenced for a study of vaccination effects on CD4 cells after COVID-19. Study-wide results and limits: Early timepoints after infection were absent, and convalescent patients were few in the study.

The CDR3 runs to 15 residues. Germline CDR1 MNHNS, CDR2 SASEGT. V was shortened by 3 bases and J by 2 bases, with 14 bases between the two germline ends. On this clone: The target antigen is unknown.

Sequencing in the ViraFEST assay came after antigen-specific CD4+ T cells had been expanded with viral peptide pools, which were used to stimulate PBMC. CD4+ T cells were isolated after around ten days of culture. Vaccinated recipients, who were negative for nucleocapsid antibodies, had no history of SARS-CoV-2 infection. Half the medium was swapped for IL-2 medium on days 3 and 7. Assay: immunoSEQ multiplex PCR; the TCRdb copy retains only in-frame clones and omits some. The sample includes under 55,000 clones, about four fifths of them seen just once. The sample in question was CD4+ T cells from PBMCs cultured with HCoV-OC43 spike peptides, obtained before COVID-19 vaccination. Subset defined: HCoV-OC43 spike overlapping peptide pool stimulation. The chain has TRBV6-1 and TRBJ2-7, with TRBD2 as a possible D gene (5 bases). The receptor was derived from a human donor who received a COVID-19 vaccine. CDR3: CASSEPGLPPYEQYV. In DNA form, the CDR3 reads TGTGCCAGCAGTGAGCCCGGACTCCCACCCTACGAGCAGTACGTC.